Below are 21 T cell receptor beta chains sequenced from a single sample in a study of cytotoxic CD8 clonotypes in ibrutinib-treated CLL. Libraries were prepared by immunoSEQ multiplex PCR; TCRdb keeps only in-frame clonotypes and omits some of them. This sample has roughly 110,000 clones, with 58% found just once. The source material was PBMCs, sampled after 24 months of ibrutinib treatment. The receptor set was obtained from a human donor with chronic lymphocytic leukemia.

The chain is built from TRBV29-1 and TRBJ1-1, with no clear D. Trimming stripped 7 bases from V and 3 bases from J, with 12 bases between. Germline loops: CDR1 SQVTM, CDR2 ANQGSEA. This CDR3 comprises 12 residues. This CDR3 reads CSEGGRDTEAFF. The DNA for the CDR3 is TGCAGCGAGGGAGGTAGGGACACTGAAGCTTTCTTT.

The rearrangement uses TRBV7-9 and TRBJ1-2; D not certain. Germline V gene sequence: CDR1 SEHNR, CDR2 FQNEAQ (reference sequence). Between the trimmed V and J ends, which lost 3 bases and 2 bases, there was a span of 13 bases. The CDR3 extends over 15 amino acids. The CDR3 protein is CASSFASDGNYGYTF. DNA for the CDR3: TGTGCCAGCAGCTTTGCGTCGGACGGAAACTATGGCTACACCTTC.

V gene TRBV25-1 combines with J gene TRBJ1-2; 8 nucleotides line up with TRBD1. V was clipped by 8 bases and J by 8 bases; unmatched bases: 16. The germline V gene encodes CDR1 MGHDK and CDR2 SYGVNS. This CDR3 comprises 15 residues. The CDR3 sequence: CASQAHQGQAPGYTF. The CDR3 coding sequence is TGTGCCAGCCAAGCCCATCAGGGACAGGCCCCCGGCTACACCTTC.

This rearrangement joins TRBV5-6 to TRBJ2-5; D not certain. The length of the CDR3 is 14 residues. V was pared by 2 bases and J by 5 bases, with 13 bases between. CDR1 is SGHDT, CDR2 YYEEEE, per germline. The chain's CDR3 is CASSFISSPETQYF. CDR3 in DNA: TGTGCCAGCAGCTTTATCAGCTCACCGGAGACCCAGTACTTC.

This clone has ten or more counts. The gene calls are TRBV6-1 and TRBJ1-2, with D maybe TRBD1 (6 bases). The V end lost 4 bases, the J end lost 4 bases, and 16 bases lay between the germline ends. There are 15 residues in the CDR3. Germline CDR1 and CDR2: MNHNS and SASEGT. CDR3 amino acids: CASSVTTGGVYGYTF. The CDR3 nucleotides are TGTGCCAGCAGTGTAACGACAGGAGGGGTCTATGGCTACACCTTC.

The chain couples TRBV7-3 to TRBJ2-2; D not certain. The germline gives CDR1 SGHTA, CDR2 FQGTGA. The CDR3 spans 13 residues. Between the trimmed V and J ends, which lost 2 bases and 6 bases, there was a span of 7 bases. The chain's CDR3 is CASSLAPPGELFF. The CDR3 nucleotides are TGTGCCAGCAGCTTAGCCCCTCCCGGGGAGCTGTTTTTT.

The genes are TRBV6-1 and TRBJ1-2, with D uncertain. This CDR3 spans 13 amino acids. Trimming removed 3 bases from V and 5 bases from J, with 10 bases in between. Germline values: CDR1 MNHNS, CDR2 SASEGT. This CDR3 reads CASSEDSAYGYTF. The CDR3 DNA reads TGTGCCAGCAGTGAGGACTCCGCTTATGGCTACACCTTC.

The V call is TRBV11-2, the J call TRBJ2-1; 9 positions match TRBD2. CDR1 is SGHAT and CDR2 is FQNNGV in the germline V gene. CDR3 size: 16 residues. Trimming cost V 6 bases and J 10 bases; bases outside gene matches: 16. The CDR3 sequence: CASRKREASGVGEQFF. For the CDR3, the DNA is TGTGCCAGCAGGAAAAGGGAAGCTAGCGGGGTGGGGGAGCAGTTCTTC.

The V and J genes are TRBV7-9 and TRBJ1-1; D perhaps matches TRBD1 (6 bases). The length of the CDR3 is 14 residues. The V end lost 5 bases, the J end lost 5 bases, and 15 bases lay between the germline ends. Germline values: CDR1 SEHNR, CDR2 FQNEAQ (reference sequence). CDR3 protein: CASSPQGEKTEAFF. Written as DNA, the CDR3 is TGTGCCAGCAGCCCACAGGGAGAGAAAACTGAAGCTTTCTTT.

This clone appeared a few times. The chain couples TRBV15 to TRBJ2-7; the D is unclear. The CDR3 runs 13 residues. Germline V gene lookup returns CDR1 LNHNV and CDR2 YYDKDF (reference sequence). Trimming pared 3 bases from V and 6 bases from J, leaving 12 bases between. The DNA of the CDR3 is TGTGCCACCAGCAGCTCACTGGATGGCGAGCAGTACTTC. Its translation is CATSSSLDGEQYF.

The chain links TRBV7-3 to TRBJ2-1; 9 bases are shared with TRBD2. Germline V CDR1 and CDR2: SGHTA, FQGTGA. The J segment lost 10 bases and the V segment lost 1 base, leaving 2 bases of the junction unmatched. The CDR3 is made up of 13 amino acids. The DNA for the CDR3 is TGTGCCAGCAGCTTAAGCGGACTAGCGGAGCAGTTCTTC. Translation gives CASSLSGLAEQFF.

This clone came up once. This chain links TRBV7-2 with TRBJ1-2; D gene uncertain. Trimming took off 5 bases at V and 8 bases at J, with 12 bases between the two ends. This CDR3 region has 12 residues. In germline, CDR1 is SGHTA, CDR2 FQGNSA. CDR3 nucleotides: TGTGCCAGCAGCCGCGGAGTCTCAGGCTACACCTTC. This translates into CASSRGVSGYTF.

In DNA, the CDR3 is TGTGCCAGCAGCCAGAGAACTGCAGATACGCAGTATTTT. Its translation: CASSQRTADTQYF. The chain carries TRBV21-1 and TRBJ2-3. TRBV21-1 is a pseudogene. The CDR3 contains 13 residues.

The V call is TRBV11-1, the J call TRBJ1-6, with a weak D call TRBD1 (5 bases). The germline gives CDR1 SGHAT, CDR2 FQDESV (reference sequence). V lost 8 bases and J 0 bases, leaving 11 bases between the germline ends. The CDR3 spans 15 residues. CDR3 amino acids: CASGGGSSYNSPLHF. Written as DNA, the CDR3 is TGTGCCAGCGGCGGGGGTTCCTCCTATAATTCACCCCTCCACTTT.

The V and J genes are TRBV19 and TRBJ2-1; possibly TRBD2 for D (5 bases). The CDR3 extends over 15 amino acids. The V gene lost 1 base and the J gene lost 7 bases, with 14 bases spanning the gap. Germline CDR1 LNHDA, CDR2 SQIVND (reference sequence). Written as DNA, the CDR3 is TGTGCCAGTAGTATAGGGTCCGGGCCGGGGAATGAGCAGTTCTTC. Protein: CASSIGSGPGNEQFF.

This clone has just one count. The V and J genes are TRBV7-2 and TRBJ2-3; 14 bases are shared with TRBD2. From germline, CDR1 is SGHTA and CDR2 FQGNSA. Losses at the gene ends were 5 bases for V and 0 bases for J; bases not matched to a gene: 7. The CDR3 totals 18 residues. CDR3 nucleotide sequence: TGTGCCAGCAGCACAGGACTAGCGGGGGGTCCTAGCACAGATACGCAGTATTTT. The encoded protein is CASSTGLAGGPSTDTQYF.

The chain carries TRBV7-2 and TRBJ2-7; no firm D call. The CDR3 is 14 residues long. Trimming took 6 bases from V and 0 from J, leaving 12 bases between them. The germline V gene has CDR1 SGHTA and CDR2 FQGNSA. CDR3 DNA: TGTGCCAGCAGTCGAGAGACCAGCTCCTACGAGCAGTACTTC. This encodes CASSRETSSYEQYF.

The chain carries TRBV7-2 and TRBJ1-1; D remains unclear. The CDR3 totals 12 residues. Germline assignment: CDR1 SGHTA and CDR2 FQGNSA. V lost 5 bases and J lost 1, with 5 bases in between. The CDR3 DNA reads as TGTGCCAGCAGCAACAGGAACACTGAAGCTTTCTTT. It is translated as CASSNRNTEAFF.

This clone was picked up one time. The CDR3 bases are TGTGCCAGCAGCTTACCAGGGAACTATGGCTACACCTTC. Translating gives CASSLPGNYGYTF. The chain is built from TRBV7-9 and TRBJ1-2; perhaps TRBD1 as D (5 bases). Per germline, CDR1 SEHNR and CDR2 FQNEAQ (reference sequence). The CDR3 spans 13 residues. Trimming removed 2 bases at V and 2 bases at J, with 6 bases between.

This CDR3 reads CASSPRQGKNSPLHF. In DNA form, the CDR3 reads TGTGCCAGCAGCCCCCGACAGGGAAAGAATTCACCCCTCCACTTT. The chain combines TRBV9 with TRBJ1-6, with 7 bases matching TRBD1. V was pared by 4 bases and J by 7 bases, with 8 bases of the junction left unmatched. The CDR3 consists of 15 residues. Germline V gene data show CDR1 as SGDLS and CDR2 as YYNGEE.

This clone was seen a few times. This chain uses TRBV27 with TRBJ1-2, with D uncertain. This CDR3 is built from 14 residues. In germline, CDR1 is MNHEY, CDR2 SMNVEV (reference sequence). Trimming left V 3 bases short and J 5 bases short, with 13 bases between. This CDR3 is CASSFGQSGYGYTF. The CDR3 bases are TGTGCCAGCAGTTTCGGCCAGTCAGGATATGGCTACACCTTC.